This T cell receptor (beta chain) was sequenced for a study of T cell clonotyping in hematopoietic cell transplantation. Using immunoSEQ multiplex PCR, the repertoire was profiled, and TCRdb retains in-frame clones only, with some absent. The sample includes roughly 16,000 clones, about nine tenths of them seen just once. Germline V gene sequence: CDR1 SGHKS, CDR2 YYEKEE (reference sequence). This CDR3 contains 15 residues. The V gene end was trimmed by 1 base and the J gene end by 6 bases; junction bases not matched to a gene: 5. This chain links TRBV5-5 with TRBJ2-7; the match to TRBD1 covers 12 bases. The TCR originated in a man aged 35-49 years in good health. Some clones in this sample may be carry-over from other donors' samples. The sample comprised peripheral blood mononuclear cells. CDR3 DNA sequence: TGTGCCAGCAGCTTGTTGGGACAGGGGGCTGGCGAGCAGTACTTC. As protein: CASSLLGQGAGEQYF.